The rows below give T cell receptor beta chains drawn from one sample of a study of response to subunit inactivated influenza vaccine. TCRdb ran MiXCR on the RT-PCR reads and lists one entry per CDR3 protein. The sample records hundreds of thousands of distinct CDR3 sequences, approximately 15% being singletons. Sequences were derived from PBMCs from blood, sampled 14 to 15 days before vaccination. The source of these receptors is a man aged 50 to 60 who received an inactivated influenza vaccine. Both conserved end residues are part of each CDR3. The D gene is left open where the match is weak. Rows give clone size only sometimes, using once, few, many, or a class for an expanded clone.

V gene	J gene	D gene	clone size	CDR3 protein	CDR3 DNA
TRBV3-1	TRBJ2-7	TRBD1	few	CASSGTTGGGTYEQYF	TGTGCCAGCAGCGGGACAACAGGGGGCGGTACCTACGAGCAGTACTTC
TRBV7-9	TRBJ1-2	-	once	CASTLFRFDYTF	TGTGCCAGCACCTTATTCCGGTTTGACTACACCTTC
TRBV27	TRBJ1-2	TRBD1	-	CASSRDSLYGYTF	TGTGCCAGCAGTCGGGACAGCCTCTATGGCTACACCTTC
TRBV10-3	TRBJ2-1	TRBD2	many	CAIRTSHQKGEQFF	TGTGCCATCAGGACTAGCCATCAAAAGGGAGAGCAGTTCTTC
TRBV4-1	TRBJ2-1	TRBD2	few	CASSQETSGRRNEQFF	TGCGCCAGCAGCCAGGAGACTAGCGGAAGGCGAAATGAGCAGTTCTTC
TRBV10-3	TRBJ2-1	TRBD1	-	CAISDPDRAYNEQFF	TGTGCCATCAGTGACCCAGACAGGGCCTACAATGAGCAGTTCTTC
TRBV28	TRBJ2-2	TRBD2	few	CASSILGLAANTGELFF	TGTGCCAGCAGTATTCTGGGACTAGCGGCGAACACCGGGGAGCTGTTTTTT
TRBV25-1	TRBJ1-3	-	few	CAKGGSRNTIYF	TGTGCCAAGGGGGGGTCTAGAAACACCATATATTTT
TRBV15	TRBJ2-1	-	-	CATSRPHGTEQFF	TGTGCCACCAGCAGACCCCACGGAACTGAGCAGTTCTTC
TRBV20-1	TRBJ2-7	TRBD2	-	CSARESGSIIEQYF	TGCAGTGCTAGGGAAAGCGGGAGTATAATCGAGCAGTACTTC
TRBV3-1	TRBJ2-1	-	few	CASSHKGYNEQFF	TGTGCCAGCAGCCATAAGGGCTACAATGAGCAGTTCTTC
TRBV4-3	TRBJ1-6	-	many	CASSQLSGSPLHF	TGCGCCAGCAGCCAACTCTCCGGTTCACCCCTCCACTTT
TRBV6-2/TRBV6-3	TRBJ1-6	TRBD1	few	CASSPQDRGGNSPLHF	TGTGCCAGCAGTCCCCAGGACAGGGGAGGAAATTCACCCCTCCACTTT
TRBV7-8	TRBJ1-6	-	-	CASSPPGALRSPLHF	TGTGCCAGCAGCCCCCCGGGGGCACTACGGTCACCCCTCCACTTT
TRBV2	TRBJ2-2	-	many	CASSELSALNTGELFF	TGTGCCAGCAGTGAATTGTCGGCTTTAAACACCGGGGAGCTGTTTTTT